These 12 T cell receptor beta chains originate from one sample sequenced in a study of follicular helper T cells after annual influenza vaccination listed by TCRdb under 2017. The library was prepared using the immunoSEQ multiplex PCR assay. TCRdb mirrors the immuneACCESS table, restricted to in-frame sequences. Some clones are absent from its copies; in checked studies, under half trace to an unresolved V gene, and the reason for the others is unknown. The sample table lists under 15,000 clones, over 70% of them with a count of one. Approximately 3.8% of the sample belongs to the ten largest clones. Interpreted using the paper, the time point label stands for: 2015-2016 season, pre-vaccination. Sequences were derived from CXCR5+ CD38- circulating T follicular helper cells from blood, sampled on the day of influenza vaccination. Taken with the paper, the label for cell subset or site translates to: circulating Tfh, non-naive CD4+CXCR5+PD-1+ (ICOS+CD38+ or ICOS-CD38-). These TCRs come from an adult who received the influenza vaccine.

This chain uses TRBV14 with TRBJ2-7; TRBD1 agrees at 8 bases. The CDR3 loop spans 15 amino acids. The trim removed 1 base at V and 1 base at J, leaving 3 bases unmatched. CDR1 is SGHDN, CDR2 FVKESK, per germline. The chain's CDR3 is CASSQGQGFSYEQYF. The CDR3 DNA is TGTGCCAGCAGCCAAGGACAGGGGTTTTCCTACGAGCAGTACTTC.

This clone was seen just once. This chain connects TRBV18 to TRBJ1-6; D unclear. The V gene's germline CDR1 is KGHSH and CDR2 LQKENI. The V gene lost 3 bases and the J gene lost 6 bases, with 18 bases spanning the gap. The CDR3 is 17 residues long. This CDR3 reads CASSPTQPTDFNSPLHF. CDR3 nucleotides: TGTGCCAGCTCACCCACCCAGCCGACGGACTTTAATTCACCCCTCCACTTT.

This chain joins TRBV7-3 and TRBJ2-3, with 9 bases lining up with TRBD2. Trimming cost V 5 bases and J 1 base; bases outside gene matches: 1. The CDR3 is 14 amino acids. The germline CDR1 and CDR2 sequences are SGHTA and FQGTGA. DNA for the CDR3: TGTGCCAGCAGCCGCGGGGGGGGCACAGATACGCAGTATTTT. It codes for CASSRGGGTDTQYF.

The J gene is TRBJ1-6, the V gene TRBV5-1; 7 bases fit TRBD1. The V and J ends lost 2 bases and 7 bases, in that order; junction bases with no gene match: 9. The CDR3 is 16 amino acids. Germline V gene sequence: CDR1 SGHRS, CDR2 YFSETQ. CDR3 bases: TGCGCCAGCAGCTTACAGGGGCAGGGAGGGAATTCACCCCTCCACTTT. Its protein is CASSLQGQGGNSPLHF.

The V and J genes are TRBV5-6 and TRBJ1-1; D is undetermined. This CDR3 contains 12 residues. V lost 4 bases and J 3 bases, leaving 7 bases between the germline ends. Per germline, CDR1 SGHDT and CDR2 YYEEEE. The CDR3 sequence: CASSIEDTEAFF. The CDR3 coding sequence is TGTGCCAGCAGCATAGAAGACACTGAAGCTTTCTTT.

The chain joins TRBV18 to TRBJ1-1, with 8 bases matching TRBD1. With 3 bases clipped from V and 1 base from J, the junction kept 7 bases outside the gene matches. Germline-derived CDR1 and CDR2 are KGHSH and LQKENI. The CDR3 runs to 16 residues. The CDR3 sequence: CASSPPDRGSNTEAFF. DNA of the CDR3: TGTGCCAGCTCACCCCCCGACAGGGGATCGAACACTGAAGCTTTCTTT. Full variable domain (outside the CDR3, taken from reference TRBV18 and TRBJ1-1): NAGVMQNPRHLVRRRGQEARLRCSPMKGHSHVYWYRQLPEEGLKFMVYLQKENIIDESGMPKERFSAEFPKEGPSILRIQQVVRGDSAAYFCASSPPDRGSNTEAFFGQGTRLTVV.

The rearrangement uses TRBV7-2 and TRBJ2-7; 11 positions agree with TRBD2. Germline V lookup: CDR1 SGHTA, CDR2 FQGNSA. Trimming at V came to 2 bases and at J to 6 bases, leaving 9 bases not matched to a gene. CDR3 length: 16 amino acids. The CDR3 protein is CASSLSSGGSFREQYF. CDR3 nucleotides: TGTGCCAGCAGCTTATCTAGCGGGGGGTCTTTTCGCGAGCAGTACTTC.

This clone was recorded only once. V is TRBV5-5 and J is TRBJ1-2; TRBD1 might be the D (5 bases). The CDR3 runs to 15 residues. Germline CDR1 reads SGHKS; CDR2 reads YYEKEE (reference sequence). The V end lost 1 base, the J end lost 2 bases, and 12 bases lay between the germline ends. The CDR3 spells CASSLSQGVNYGYTF. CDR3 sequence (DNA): TGTGCCAGCAGCTTGTCCCAGGGAGTCAACTATGGCTACACCTTC.

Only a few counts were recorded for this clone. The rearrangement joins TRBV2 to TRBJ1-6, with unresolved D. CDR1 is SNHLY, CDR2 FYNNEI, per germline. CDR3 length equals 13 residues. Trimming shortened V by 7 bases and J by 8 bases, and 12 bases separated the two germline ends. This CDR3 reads CASMREHHSPLHF. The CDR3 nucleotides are TGTGCCAGCATGCGGGAGCACCATTCACCCCTCCACTTT.

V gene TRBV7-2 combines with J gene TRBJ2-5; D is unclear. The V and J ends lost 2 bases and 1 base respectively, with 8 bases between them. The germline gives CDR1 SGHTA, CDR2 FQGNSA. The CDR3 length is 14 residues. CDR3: CASSLRLTQETQYF. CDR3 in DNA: TGTGCCAGCAGCTTACGGTTAACCCAAGAGACCCAGTACTTC. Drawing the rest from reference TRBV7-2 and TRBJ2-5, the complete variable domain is GAGVSQSPSNKVTEKGKDVELRCDPISGHTALYWYRQSLGQGLEFLIYFQGNSAPDKSGLPSDRFSAERTGGSVSTLTIQRTQQEDSAVYLCASSLRLTQETQYFGPGTRLLVL.

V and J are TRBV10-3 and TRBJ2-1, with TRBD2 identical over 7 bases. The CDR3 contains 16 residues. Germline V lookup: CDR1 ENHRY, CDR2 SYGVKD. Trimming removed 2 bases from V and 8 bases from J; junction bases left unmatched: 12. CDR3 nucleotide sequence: TGTGCCATCAGTGAGGGGTCTCTTCCCGCGGGGGATGAGCAGTTCTTC. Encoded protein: CAISEGSLPAGDEQFF.

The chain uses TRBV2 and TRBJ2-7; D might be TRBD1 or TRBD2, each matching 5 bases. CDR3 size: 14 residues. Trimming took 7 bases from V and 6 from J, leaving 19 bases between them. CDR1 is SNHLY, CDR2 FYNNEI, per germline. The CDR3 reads CASNVDGAGFEQYF. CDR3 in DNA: TGTGCCAGCAATGTCGACGGGGCCGGTTTCGAGCAGTACTTC.